This T cell receptor beta chain comes out of a study of T cell responses to AZD1222 COVID-19 vaccine. Here immunoSEQ multiplex PCR was the method, and the copy in TCRdb shows in-frame clones only, minus some. This sample carries over 100,000 clones, 94% of them seen once, and the ten largest clones take 5.5% to 8%. The CDR3 sequence is 14 residues long. CDR1 and CDR2 from the germline V gene are SGHDN and FVKESK. The V and J ends lost 4 bases and 11 bases respectively, with 20 bases between them. The clonotype comes from an adult in good health. The sample here was peripheral blood, taken on day 0 of AZD1222 vaccination. The gene calls are TRBV14 and TRBJ1-1; D may be TRBD1 (5 bases). The CDR3 loop is CASSPSGRGPAAFF. CDR3 DNA sequence: TGTGCCAGCAGCCCCTCGGGGCGGGGCCCAGCGGCTTTCTTT. Full variable domain (missing parts from reference TRBV14 and TRBJ1-1): EAGVTQFPSHSVIEKGQTVTLRCDPISGHDNLYWYRRVMGKEIKFLLHFVKESKQDESGMPNNRFLAERTGGTYSTLKVQPAELEDSGVYFCASSPSGRGPAAFFGQGTRLTVV.